This T cell receptor beta chain was retrieved from a study of OX40 agonist ivuxolimab in advanced cancers. Study as a whole: The treatment was a fully human IgG2 OX40 agonist, ivuxolimab.

On this clone itself: Its antigen is undetermined.

Some clones are missing from TCRdb's copy, which holds only in-frame ones; the method was immunoSEQ multiplex PCR. The sample yields some 100,000 clones, roughly 89% seen once. Study results and limitations: Some nonresponders also had low normalized T-cell clonal expansion.

CDR1 LNHNV and CDR2 YYDKDF come from the germline V gene (reference sequence). The CDR3 spans 18 residues. V lost 0 bases to trimming and J lost 0 bases, with 12 bases between them. Sequencing was performed on CD4+ or CD8+ T cells sorted from blood, taken in a trial of the OX40 agonist ivuxolimab. This clonotype was sampled from an adult with an advanced solid tumor such as melanoma, head and neck, liver or kidney cancer. The gene calls are TRBV15 and TRBJ1-6; a weak D match, TRBD1 (5 bases). The chain's CDR3 is CATSRDPGGSSYNSPLHF. CDR3 nucleotide sequence: TGTGCCACCAGCAGAGATCCCGGGGGAAGCTCCTATAATTCACCCCTCCACTTT.